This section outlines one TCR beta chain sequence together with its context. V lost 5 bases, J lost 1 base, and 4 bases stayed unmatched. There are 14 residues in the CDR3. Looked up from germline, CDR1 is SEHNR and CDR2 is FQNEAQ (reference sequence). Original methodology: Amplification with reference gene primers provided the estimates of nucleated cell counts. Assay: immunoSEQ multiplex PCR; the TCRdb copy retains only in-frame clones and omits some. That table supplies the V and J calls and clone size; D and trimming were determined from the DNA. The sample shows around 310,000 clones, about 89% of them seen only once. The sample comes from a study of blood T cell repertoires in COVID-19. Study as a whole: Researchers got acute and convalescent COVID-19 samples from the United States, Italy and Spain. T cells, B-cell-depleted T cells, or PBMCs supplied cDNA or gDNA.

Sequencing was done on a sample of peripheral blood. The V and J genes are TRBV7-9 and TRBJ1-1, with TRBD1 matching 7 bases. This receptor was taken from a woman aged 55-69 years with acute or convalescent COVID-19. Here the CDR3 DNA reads TGTGCCAGCAGCGAGGGGGCGGAGAACACTGAAGCTTTCTTT. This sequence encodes CASSEGAENTEAFF.